A single sample is the source of the 30 T cell receptor beta chains below, sequenced in a study of T cells after yellow fever vaccination. Via MiXCR, TCRdb re-called the 5' RACE reads, giving one row per CDR3 protein. Of about 240,000 distinct CDR3 sequences listed, 6% to 7.5% are singletons. The input for sequencing was CD4+ T cells sorted from PBMCs, taken 15 days after the yellow fever booster vaccination. Receptors originate from a young man who received the YFV17D yellow fever vaccine.

This chain uses TRBV20-1 with TRBJ2-2; D possibly corresponds to TRBD2 (6 bases). The germline V and J ends were trimmed by 3 bases and 8 bases, with 13 bases remaining between them. The CDR3 runs to 13 residues. Germline V gene data show CDR1 as DFQATT and CDR2 as SNEGSKA (reference sequence). The CDR3 DNA sequence: TGCAGTGCTAGCCGGCCGGGAGCGGGGGAGCTGTTTTTT. It specifies CSASRPGAGELFF.

This clonotype was observed at least ten times. The rearrangement uses TRBV5-6 and TRBJ2-3, with D perhaps TRBD1 or TRBD2 (5 bases each). The germline CDR1 and CDR2 sequences are SGHDT and YYEEEE. This CDR3 region has 14 residues. V gave up 4 bases and J gave up 3 bases, with 12 bases separating them. This CDR3 is CASSPGLATDTQYF. The CDR3 DNA reads as TGTGCCAGCAGCCCGGGGCTAGCAACAGATACGCAGTATTTT.

This clonotype was recorded at least ten times. The chain employs TRBV20-1 and TRBJ2-1; D is tentatively TRBD1 or TRBD2 (5 bases each). This CDR3 has 14 amino acids. V lost 3 bases, J lost 1 base, and 10 bases lay in between. Germline V CDR1 and CDR2: DFQATT, SNEGSKA (reference sequence). Here the CDR3 reads CSASGWGSYNEQFF. CDR3 nucleotide sequence: TGCAGTGCTAGTGGGTGGGGGTCCTACAATGAGCAGTTCTTC.

This clonotype was seen a few times. CDR3 coding DNA: TGTGCCAGCAGCCCCGGGTCGCGCGGGGGCACAGATACGCAGTATTTT. The encoded protein is CASSPGSRGGTDTQYF. This sequence joins TRBV5-4 and TRBJ2-3, with a possible D match to TRBD2 (6 bases). This CDR3 has 16 amino acids. CDR1 and CDR2 (germline): SGHNT, YYREEE (reference sequence). V shed 4 bases and J shed 1 base, with 16 bases lying between them.

This clonotype was seen only a few times. CDR3 region: CAWSWGENEQYF. DNA for the CDR3: TGTGCCTGGAGCTGGGGGGAGAACGAGCAGTACTTC. This chain joins TRBV30 and TRBJ2-7; a weak D match, TRBD2 (6 bases). Trimming left V 3 bases short and J 5 bases short, with 11 bases between. CDR1 is GTSNPN and CDR2 is SVGIG in the germline V gene (reference sequence). The CDR3 loop spans 12 amino acids.

The chain employs TRBV5-1 and TRBJ2-7; 8 bases line up with TRBD1. J was trimmed by 4 bases and V by 3 bases; bases with no gene match: 9. This CDR3 contains 15 residues. CDR1 is SGHRS and CDR2 is YFSETQ in the germline V gene. CDR3 protein: CASSSATGVVYEQYF. CDR3 nucleotides: TGCGCCAGCAGCTCAGCGACAGGGGTGGTGTACGAGCAGTACTTC.

J is TRBJ2-3 and V is TRBV10-2; TRBD2 is a possible D gene (6 bases). From germline, CDR1 is WSHSY and CDR2 SAAADI. V lost 6 bases and J 2 bases, leaving 12 bases between the germline ends. This CDR3 has 14 residues. The CDR3 coding sequence is TGCGCCAGCAGCCCTAGCGCCATCACAGATACGCAGTATTTT. Its translation is CASSPSAITDTQYF.

This sequence joins TRBV7-6 and TRBJ2-5; weak D call: TRBD1 (5 bases). From germline, CDR1 is SGHVS and CDR2 FNYEAQ. The CDR3 sequence is 15 residues long. The ends were cut back, 5 bases at V and 9 bases at J, with 22 bases in the middle. The CDR3 loop reads CASSLSRTDLGAQYF. The CDR3 coding sequence is TGTGCCAGCAGCCTCTCTAGGACCGACCTAGGGGCCCAGTACTTC.

The rearrangement uses TRBV7-2 and TRBJ2-1; D possibly matches TRBD1 or TRBD2 (5 bases each). This CDR3 has 16 residues. Germline values: CDR1 SGHTA, CDR2 FQGNSA. V gave up 5 bases and J gave up 6 bases, with 20 bases separating them. The CDR3 coding sequence is TGTGCCAGCAGCCCCTGGGGGAATACCGGGGCCAATGAGCAGTTCTTC. Protein: CASSPWGNTGANEQFF.

In its sample, this clonotype was seen a few times. The J gene is TRBJ2-1, the V gene TRBV7-2, with TRBD2 matching 13 bases. The CDR3 contains 15 residues. Trimming took 5 bases from V and 6 from J; bases not matched to a gene: 4. Per germline, CDR1 SGHTA and CDR2 FQGNSA. The CDR3 spells CASSARTSGGNEQFF. The DNA for the CDR3 is TGTGCCAGCAGCGCCAGGACTAGCGGGGGCAATGAGCAGTTCTTC.

The table lists this clonotype with many counts. V and J are TRBV11-2 and TRBJ2-7, with D tentatively TRBD1 or TRBD2 (5 bases each). In germline, CDR1 is SGHAT, CDR2 FQNNGV. V lost 1 base and J 3 bases, leaving 13 bases between the germline ends. The CDR3 contains 15 residues. The chain's CDR3 is CASSLGLGAGYEQYF. CDR3 in DNA: TGTGCCAGCAGCTTAGGCCTAGGGGCGGGCTACGAGCAGTACTTC.

There are many counts of this clonotype. V usage is TRBV19 and J usage is TRBJ2-3; 12 bases are a match to TRBD2. J was trimmed by 0 bases and V by 5 bases; bases with no gene match: 9. CDR1 and CDR2 from the germline V gene are LNHDA and SQIVND (reference sequence). This CDR3 has 18 amino acids. The CDR3 coding sequence is TGTGCCAGTAGTGAATTCGCCGGGACTAGCGGGAGCACAGATACGCAGTATTTT. Its protein product is CASSEFAGTSGSTDTQYF.

This clonotype has a count of ten or more. The chain carries TRBV6-2 or TRBV6-3 and TRBJ2-7, with TRBD1 as a possible D gene (5 bases). Germline lookup yields CDR1 MNHEY and CDR2 SVGEGT. The ends were cut back, 5 bases at V and 2 bases at J, with 19 bases in the middle. The CDR3 contains 16 residues. The DNA for the CDR3 is TGTGCCAGCAGTCTAAGGGGTCAGACCAGGACCTACGAGCAGTACTTC. Amino acids: CASSLRGQTRTYEQYF.

This clonotype was seen a few times. This sequence joins TRBV11-2 and TRBJ2-3; 7 bases agree with TRBD2. Germline V lookup: CDR1 SGHAT, CDR2 FQNNGV. J was trimmed by 0 bases and V by 0 bases; bases with no gene match: 6. The CDR3 is made up of 17 amino acids. CDR3 sequence: CASSLEVAGSSTDTQYF. DNA of the CDR3: TGTGCCAGCAGCTTAGAGGTAGCGGGTTCTAGCACAGATACGCAGTATTTT.

Only a few counts were recorded for this clonotype. J is TRBJ2-4 and V is TRBV13, with a possible D match to TRBD2 (6 bases). Trimming pared 3 bases from V and 6 bases from J, leaving 12 bases between. CDR1 and CDR2 from the germline V gene are PRHDT and FYEKMQ (reference sequence). The CDR3 loop spans 14 amino acids. The CDR3 sequence is CASSLWGRLNIQYF. As DNA, the CDR3 is TGTGCCAGCAGCTTGTGGGGGAGGTTAAACATTCAGTACTTC.

This clonotype was seen a few times. The rearrangement links TRBV2 to TRBJ1-5; no clear D gene. The CDR3 is 11 amino acids. The V gene's germline CDR1 is SNHLY and CDR2 FYNNEI. V was shortened by 8 bases and J by 3 bases, with 5 bases between the two germline ends. The CDR3: CASRNNQPQHF. The CDR3 bases are TGTGCCAGCCGAAACAATCAGCCCCAGCATTTT. Drawing the rest from reference TRBV2 and TRBJ1-5, the complete variable domain is EPEVTQTPSHQVTQMGQEVILRCVPISNHLYFYWYRQILGQKVEFLVSFYNNEISEKSEIFDDQFSVERPDGSNFTLKIRSTKLEDSAMYFCASRNNQPQHFGDGTRLSIL.

This clonotype has more than one count but fewer than ten. The chain joins TRBV20-1 to TRBJ2-3; TRBD2 matches 11 bases. Trimming cost V 5 bases and J 2 bases; bases outside gene matches: 9. Germline V gene lookup returns CDR1 DFQATT and CDR2 SNEGSKA (reference sequence). The CDR3 is made up of 16 amino acids. CDR3 sequence reads: CSAHPGTSGHTDTQYF. In DNA, the CDR3 is TGCAGTGCTCACCCCGGGACTAGCGGACACACAGATACGCAGTATTTT.

This clonotype occurred a few times. This sequence joins TRBV12-3 or TRBV12-4 and TRBJ1-2, with 10 bases matching TRBD1. The CDR3 has 15 residues. V shed 6 bases, J shed 7 bases, and the junction held 11 bases outside the gene matches. The CDR3 sequence is CASSRDRDRGGGYTF. The CDR3 DNA is TGTGCCAGCAGCCGAGACCGGGACAGGGGAGGTGGCTACACCTTC.

This clonotype has just a few counts. CDR3 region: CASSPGQATGELFF. In DNA form, the CDR3 reads TGCGCCAGCAGTCCCGGACAGGCCACCGGGGAGCTGTTTTTT. The chain links TRBV23-1 to TRBJ2-2, with 7 bases fitting TRBD1. TRBV23-1 is an ORF for which the function is uncertain. CDR3 size: 14 residues. Germline trimming cut 4 bases from V and 4 bases from J; bases unmatched to any gene: 3.

The chain couples TRBV20-1 to TRBJ1-5, with D unresolved. The CDR3 covers 14 residues. Trimming stripped 3 bases from V and 1 base from J, with 10 bases between. Germline V lookup: CDR1 DFQATT, CDR2 SNEGSKA (reference sequence). The CDR3 loop is CSASKGSSNQPQHF. The CDR3 DNA reads as TGCAGTGCTAGCAAGGGCAGCAGCAATCAGCCCCAGCATTTT.

This clonotype was observed many times. The chain is built from TRBV20-1 and TRBJ2-1, with 12 positions matching TRBD2. From germline, CDR1 is DFQATT and CDR2 SNEGSKA (reference sequence). J was trimmed by 8 bases and V by 5 bases; bases with no gene match: 7. This CDR3 has 14 residues. As DNA, the CDR3 is TGCAGTGCTCCCTTGACTAGCGGGAGTTATGAGCAGTTCTTC. This gives the protein CSAPLTSGSYEQFF.

This clonotype was counted at least ten times. The gene calls are TRBV4-3 and TRBJ1-1, with unresolved D. This CDR3 is built from 14 residues. CDR1 LGHNA and CDR2 YSLEER come from the germline V gene. Between the trimmed V and J ends, which lost 4 bases and 2 bases, there was a span of 11 bases. CDR3 sequence reads: CASSRVQENTEAFF. The CDR3 DNA follows: TGCGCCAGCAGCCGCGTCCAGGAAAACACTGAAGCTTTCTTT.

This clonotype was detected many times. J is TRBJ2-1 and V is TRBV25-1, with no clear D. The V gene's germline CDR1 is MGHDK and CDR2 SYGVNS. This CDR3 contains 12 residues. Between the trimmed V and J ends, which lost 2 bases and 7 bases, there was a span of 6 bases. CDR3 sequence reads: CASSEGWNEQFF. CDR3 bases: TGTGCCAGCAGTGAAGGGTGGAATGAGCAGTTCTTC.

This clonotype was seen at least ten times. The chain recombines TRBV10-3 with TRBJ2-3; TRBD2 agrees at 10 bases. The CDR3 covers 15 residues. Trimming took 9 bases from V and 0 from J; bases not matched to a gene: 6. Per the germline V gene, CDR1 is ENHRY and CDR2 is SYGVKD. The DNA for the CDR3 is TGTGCCATGGCGACTAGCGGGCCGAGCACAGATACGCAGTATTTT. This sequence encodes CAMATSGPSTDTQYF.

This clonotype was seen many times. The rearrangement links TRBV5-8 to TRBJ2-7; 8 bases match TRBD1. CDR3 length equals 14 residues. Germline loops: CDR1 SGHTS, CDR2 YDEGEE. Trimming took 4 bases from V and 3 from J; bases not matched to a gene: 6. CDR3 DNA: TGTGCCAGCAGCCAGGACAGGGTCCTCTACGAGCAGTACTTC. This encodes CASSQDRVLYEQYF.

This clonotype was counted many times. V is TRBV5-1 and J is TRBJ2-7; possible D gene TRBD2, 6 bases. Per the germline V gene, CDR1 is SGHRS and CDR2 is YFSETQ. The CDR3 covers 14 residues. The V and J ends lost 5 bases and 1 base respectively, with 13 bases between them. The CDR3 is CASSKEAGSYEQYF. CDR3 in DNA: TGCGCCAGCAGTAAAGAGGCGGGATCCTACGAGCAGTACTTC. Looking up the rest from reference TRBV5-1 and TRBJ2-7 gives the full variable domain: KAGVTQTPRYLIKTRGQQVTLSCSPISGHRSVSWYQQTPGQGLQFLFEYFSETQRNKGNFPGRFSGRQFSNSRSEMNVSTLELGDSALYLCASSKEAGSYEQYFGPGTRLTVT.

This clonotype came up a few times. V gene TRBV23-1 combines with J gene TRBJ2-7; D is undetermined. TRBV23-1 is labeled an ORF, and its function is uncertain. Trimming stripped 3 bases from V and 4 bases from J, with 19 bases between. This CDR3 contains 16 residues. The CDR3 is CASSHSRHPPAYEQYF. CDR3 nucleotides: TGCGCCAGCAGTCATTCCCGGCATCCGCCCGCGTACGAGCAGTACTTC.

About this clonotype itself: This could be a read error, since a much larger clone is one nucleotide away. The chain recombines TRBV19 with TRBJ2-2; 9 positions match TRBD2. CDR1 and CDR2 from the germline V gene are LNHDA and SQIVND (reference sequence). This CDR3 has 16 amino acids. Trimming took 10 bases from V and 2 from J; bases not matched to a gene: 11. The CDR3 sequence is CATRTFLAGNTGELFF. DNA of the CDR3: TGTGCCACACGAACGTTTCTAGCGGGAAACACCGGGGAGCTGTTTTTT.

The V call is TRBV20-1, the J call TRBJ2-7; TRBD2 agrees at 8 bases. Per germline, CDR1 DFQATT and CDR2 SNEGSKA (reference sequence). V trimming: 6 bases; J trimming: 3 bases; junction bases outside the gene matches: 4. This CDR3 comprises 12 residues. CDR3 sequence reads: CSASGTSYEQYF. The CDR3 nucleotides are TGCAGTGCATCCGGGACTAGCTACGAGCAGTACTTC.

This clonotype was seen a handful of times. This chain joins TRBV7-2 and TRBJ1-2, with D perhaps TRBD1 (5 bases). Germline CDR1 reads SGHTA; CDR2 reads FQGNSA. There are 14 residues in the CDR3. V dropped 5 bases and J dropped 2 bases, with 12 bases sitting between them. CDR3 nucleotides: TGTGCCAGCAGCCCCAGGACAACCAACTATGGCTACACCTTC. Protein product: CASSPRTTNYGYTF.